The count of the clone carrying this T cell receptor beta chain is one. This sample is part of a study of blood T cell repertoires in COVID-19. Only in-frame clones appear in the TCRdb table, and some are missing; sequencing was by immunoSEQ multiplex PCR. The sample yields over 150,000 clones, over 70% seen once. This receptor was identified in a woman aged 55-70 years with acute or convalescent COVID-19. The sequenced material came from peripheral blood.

The CDR3 region has the DNA TGTGCCAGCAGCTTGTACGGTTCGTCGAGCACCGGGGAGCTGTTTTTT. This sequence encodes CASSLYGSSSTGELFF. The chain links TRBV7-9 to TRBJ2-2; D unresolved. The germline V and J ends were trimmed by 3 bases and 4 bases, with 15 bases remaining between them. The CDR3 runs to 16 residues. From germline, CDR1 is SEHNR and CDR2 FQNEAQ (reference sequence).